The rows below give T cell receptor beta chains drawn from one sample of a study of T-cell memory formation after mild COVID-19. TCRdb ran MiXCR on the 5' RACE reads and lists one entry per CDR3 protein. Counted here are about 50,000 distinct CDR3 sequences, roughly 12% occurring once; the ten biggest clones make up approximately 25%. Sequencing was performed on PBMCs or a T cell subset sorted from them (not recorded which). Every receptor here comes from a young man who had mild COVID-19 (a few samples of this study predate the infection). Cell type and time point are not known. Both conserved end residues are part of each CDR3. The order of the fields is J gene, clone size, V gene, D gene, CDR3 length, CDR3 protein, CDR3 DNA. The D gene is left open where the match is weak. Some rows have no size entry. The others give once, few or many, or a class for an expanded clone.

TRBJ2-1 | many | TRBV5-1 | NA | 15 | CASSLGAGKSPALSF | TGCGCCAGCAGCTTGGGCGCGGGAAAATCCCCAGCCCTAAGCTTC
TRBJ2-7 | once | TRBV7-2 | TRBD1 | 15 | CASSSDRGSSYEQYF | TGTGCCAGCAGCTCTGACAGGGGGTCCTCCTACGAGCAGTACTTC
TRBJ1-6 | few | TRBV2 | TRBD1 | 15 | CASTPGGTDNSPLHF | TGTGCCAGCACACCTGGGGGGACAGATAATTCACCCCTCCACTTT
TRBJ1-5 | NA | TRBV19 | NA | 13 | CASTMAGVRPQHF | TGTGCCAGTACCATGGCGGGGGTCCGGCCCCAGCATTTT
TRBJ1-6 | medium-sized | TRBV25-1 | NA | 11 | CASSESVTLHF | TGTGCCAGCAGTGAATCCGTCACCCTCCACTTT
TRBJ2-5 | few | TRBV5-6 | NA | 17 | CASSSLRDFWGQETQYF | TGTGCCAGCAGCTCCCTCCGGGACTTTTGGGGACAAGAGACCCAGTACTTC
TRBJ1-1 | few | TRBV5-1 | NA | 14 | CASTSGPGATEAFF | TGCGCCAGCACATCAGGGCCAGGTGCCACTGAAGCTTTCTTT
TRBJ2-1 | few | TRBV11-2 | NA | 11 | CASKVYNEQFF | TGTGCCAGCAAGGTTTACAATGAGCAGTTCTTC
TRBJ1-1 | many | TRBV7-2 | NA | 15 | CASTFEGGGHRAAFF | TGTGCCAGTACGTTCGAGGGAGGGGGACATAGGGCAGCTTTCTTT
TRBJ1-2 | NA | TRBV5-1 | TRBD1 | 13 | CASSLETGYGYTF | TGCGCCAGCAGCTTGGAGACAGGGTATGGCTACACCTTC
TRBJ1-3 | few | TRBV2 | NA | 14 | CASSDMGAGNTIYF | TGTGCCAGCAGTGACATGGGGGCTGGAAACACCATATATTTT
TRBJ2-7 | NA | TRBV30 | TRBD2 | 17 | CASEPGLAGSTGYEQYF | TGTGCCTCGGAGCCGGGACTAGCGGGAAGTACGGGCTACGAGCAGTACTTC
TRBJ2-3 | many | TRBV4-1 | TRBD2 | 16 | CASSQTPLGGTDTQYF | TGCGCCAGCAGCCAAACCCCCTTGGGGGGGACAGATACGCAGTATTTT
TRBJ2-7 | many | TRBV28 | TRBD1 | 14 | CASSPGTGVYEQYF | TGTGCCAGCAGTCCCGGGACAGGGGTCTACGAGCAGTACTTC
TRBJ1-4 | NA | TRBV12-3/TRBV12-4 | TRBD1 | 15 | CASSLQGATNEKLFF | TGTGCCAGCAGTTTACAGGGGGCTACTAATGAAAAACTGTTTTTT
TRBJ2-3 | NA | TRBV4-1 | NA | 16 | CASSQVNLVSTDTQYF | TGCGCCAGCAGCCAAGTCAACCTAGTGAGCACAGATACGCAGTATTTT
TRBJ1-1 | NA | TRBV29-1 | NA | 13 | CSGLHGTGTEAFF | TGCAGCGGGTTACATGGAACGGGCACTGAAGCTTTCTTT
TRBJ1-2 | NA | TRBV7-2 | NA | 15 | CASIPDDGFNYGYTF | TGTGCCAGCATCCCGGACGACGGGTTTAACTATGGCTACACCTTC
TRBJ2-1 | NA | TRBV2 | NA | 11 | CAIPVGNEQFF | TGTGCCATCCCAGTCGGCAATGAGCAGTTCTTC
TRBJ2-4 | NA | TRBV6-2/TRBV6-3 | TRBD2 | 17 | CASSDPLLAGKENIQYF | TGTGCCAGCAGTGATCCCCTACTAGCGGGGAAAGAAAACATTCAGTACTTC
TRBJ1-5 | NA | TRBV6-5 | TRBD1 | 17 | CASSYWLDRALAQPQNF | TGTGCCAGCAGTTACTGGTTGGACAGGGCATTAGCTCAGCCCCAGAATTTT
TRBJ1-3 | many | TRBV5-1 | NA | 14 | CASSLFGWRNTIYF | TGCGCCAGCAGCTTATTCGGTTGGAGAAACACCATATATTTT
TRBJ2-5 | few | TRBV5-6 | NA | 14 | CASSLGGGQETQYF | TGTGCCAGCAGCTTGGGAGGGGGCCAAGAGACCCAGTACTTC
TRBJ1-2 | NA | TRBV9 | NA | 16 | CASSPGRGNRNYGYTF | TGTGCCAGCAGCCCCGGCAGGGGCAATCGAAACTATGGCTACACCTTC
TRBJ1-2 | NA | TRBV6-5 | NA | 12 | CASSPQGTGYTF | TGTGCCAGCAGTCCACAGGGTACCGGCTACACCTTC
TRBJ2-2 | medium-sized | TRBV6-5 | NA | 13 | CASSSQGSGELFF | TGTGCCAGCAGTTCTCAGGGGTCCGGGGAGCTGTTTTTT
TRBJ2-7 | many | TRBV10-2 | NA | 14 | CASSESWGPYEQYF | TGCGCCAGCAGTGAGTCGTGGGGCCCCTACGAGCAGTACTTC